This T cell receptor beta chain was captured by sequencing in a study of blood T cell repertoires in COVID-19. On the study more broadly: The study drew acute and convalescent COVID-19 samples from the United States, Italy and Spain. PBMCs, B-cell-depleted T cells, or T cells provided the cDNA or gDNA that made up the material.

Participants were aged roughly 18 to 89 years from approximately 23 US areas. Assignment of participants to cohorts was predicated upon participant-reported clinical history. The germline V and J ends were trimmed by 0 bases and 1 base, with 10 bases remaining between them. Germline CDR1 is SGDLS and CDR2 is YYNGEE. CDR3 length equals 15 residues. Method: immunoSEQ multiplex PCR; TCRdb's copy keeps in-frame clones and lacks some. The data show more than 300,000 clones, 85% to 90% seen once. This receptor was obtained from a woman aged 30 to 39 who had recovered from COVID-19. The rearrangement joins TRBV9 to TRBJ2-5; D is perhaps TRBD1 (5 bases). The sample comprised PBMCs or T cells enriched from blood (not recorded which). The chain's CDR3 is CASSVESRAQETQYF. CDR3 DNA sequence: TGTGCCAGCAGCGTAGAGAGCAGGGCCCAAGAGACCCAGTACTTC.